This note documents a single TCR beta chain sequence. Per the original data handling: Scientists estimated how many nucleated cells there were by amplifying reference gene primers. Sequencing used immunoSEQ multiplex PCR; TCRdb keeps in-frame clones, though not all of them. The DNA gave D and trimming, while V, J and clone size come from that table. The sample has some 150,000 clones; roughly 80% are singletons. V shed 3 bases and J 4 bases; nucleotides not matched to a gene: 2. Germline CDR1 is SEHNR and CDR2 is FQNEAQ (reference sequence). The CDR3 has 13 amino acids. The data stem from a study of blood T cell repertoires in COVID-19. Turning to the study itself: From the United States, Italy and Spain came samples of acute and convalescent COVID-19.

The gene calls are TRBV7-9 and TRBJ1-1, with TRBD1 identical over 7 bases. The sample was peripheral blood. The receptor comes from a woman aged 80 or over with acute or convalescent COVID-19. The CDR3 here is CASSLQGGTEAFF. In DNA, the CDR3 is TGTGCCAGCAGCTTGCAGGGGGGCACTGAAGCTTTCTTT.